The 18 T cell receptor beta chains given below trace back to one sample, sequenced in a study of cytomegalovirus exposure and HLA in healthy donors. Both 60 Vbeta primers and 13 Jbeta primers went into the PCR. Sequenced by immunoSEQ multiplex PCR; TCRdb stores in-frame clones only, minus some. Of some 190,000 clones listed, about four fifths are singletons. The material sequenced was PBMCs. Receptor source: a man in his forties in good health and CMV-seronegative.

This chain joins TRBV9 and TRBJ2-1, with D perhaps TRBD2 (6 bases). The CDR3 contains 16 residues. V lost 3 bases and J lost 4, with 17 bases in between. Germline values: CDR1 SGDLS, CDR2 YYNGEE. CDR3 protein: CASSASGLATYNEQFF. CDR3 nucleotide sequence: TGTGCCAGCAGCGCTTCGGGGCTAGCGACATACAATGAGCAGTTCTTC.

V is TRBV13 and J is TRBJ1-1; D perhaps matches TRBD1 (6 bases). From germline, CDR1 is PRHDT and CDR2 FYEKMQ (reference sequence). CDR3 length: 15 residues. V shed 7 bases and J shed 4 bases, with 19 bases lying between them. The CDR3 region has the DNA TGTGCCAGCATAAGGGCAGGGGAAGGTCCCACTGAAGCTTTCTTT. Amino acid sequence: CASIRAGEGPTEAFF.

This clone was counted a few times. The chain uses TRBV30 and TRBJ1-1; D gene uncertain. CDR1 GTSNPN and CDR2 SVGIG come from the germline V gene (reference sequence). V gave up 4 bases and J gave up 4 bases, with 13 bases separating them. CDR3 length: 13 residues. In DNA form, the CDR3 reads TGTGCCTGGATTCGCTCGGGTAGCACTGAAGCTTTCTTT. Translation gives CAWIRSGSTEAFF.

The V call is TRBV2, the J call TRBJ2-1; TRBD2 aligns across 9 bases. The CDR3 has 15 residues. Germline CDR1 SNHLY, CDR2 FYNNEI. V shed 7 bases, J shed 0 bases, and the junction held 4 bases outside the gene matches. CDR3 bases: TGTGCCAGCAACCTAGCGGGGAGCTCCTACAATGAGCAGTTCTTC. Its translation: CASNLAGSSYNEQFF. Combining the CDR3 with reference TRBV2 and TRBJ2-1 gives the whole variable domain EPEVTQTPSHQVTQMGQEVILRCVPISNHLYFYWYRQILGQKVEFLVSFYNNEISEKSEIFDDQFSVERPDGSNFTLKIRSTKLEDSAMYFCASNLAGSSYNEQFFGPGTRLTVL.

The CDR3 coding sequence is TGTGCCAGTAGTATCGGAGGAATTGGCAATGAGCAGTTCTTC. It is translated as CASSIGGIGNEQFF. The genes are TRBV19 and TRBJ2-1; TRBD2 might be the D (5 bases). CDR3 length equals 14 residues. Germline V lookup: CDR1 LNHDA, CDR2 SQIVND (reference sequence). With 3 bases removed from V and 6 bases from J, the gap between germline ends came to 12 bases. Together with reference TRBV19 and TRBJ2-1, the CDR3 gives the full variable domain: DGGITQSPKYLFRKEGQNVTLSCEQNLNHDAMYWYRQDPGQGLRLIYYSQIVNDFQKGDIAEGYSVSREKKESFPLTVTSAQKNPTAFYLCASSIGGIGNEQFFGPGTRLTVL.

Details on this clone: No DNA is shown, since the ends of the CDR3 on it are uncertain; the CDR3 is the one TCRdb lists. The chain couples TRBV7-2 to TRBJ2-3; the table's D call, TRBD2, has no DNA check behind it. The CDR3 sequence runs 13 residues, both termini included. CDR1 is SGHTA and CDR2 is FQGNSA in the germline V gene. CDR3 in amino acids: CASSFGVGTYQDF.

The chain recombines TRBV7-2 with TRBJ2-7; a possible D gene is TRBD2 (5 bases). V gave up 3 bases and J gave up 2 bases, with 11 bases separating them. The CDR3 consists of 14 residues. The germline V gene has CDR1 SGHTA and CDR2 FQGNSA. The CDR3 sequence: CASSLSGLTYEQYF. DNA of the CDR3: TGTGCCAGCAGCTTGAGCGGACTCACCTACGAGCAGTACTTC.

V usage is TRBV27 and J usage is TRBJ2-3, with 13 bases matching TRBD2. Germline CDR1 and CDR2: MNHEY and SMNVEV (reference sequence). The CDR3 is 17 residues long. Losses at the gene ends were 5 bases for V and 4 bases for J; bases not matched to a gene: 9. CDR3 in amino acids: CASSPKGTSGIADTQYF. The CDR3 coding sequence is TGTGCCAGCAGTCCCAAGGGGACTAGCGGGATCGCAGATACGCAGTATTTT.

This chain links TRBV7-2 with TRBJ2-1; TRBD1 might be the D (5 bases). The CDR3 totals 14 residues. The germline V gene encodes CDR1 SGHTA and CDR2 FQGNSA. The V gene lost 1 base and the J gene lost 9 bases, with 13 bases spanning the gap. CDR3 sequence reads: CASSLDQGRGEQFF. The CDR3 DNA reads as TGTGCCAGCAGCTTAGATCAGGGAAGGGGTGAGCAGTTCTTC.

The CDR3 coding sequence is TGCAGCGTTGAGGTTCACAGCACCTACGAGCAGTACTTC. Translation: CSVEVHSTYEQYF. This sequence joins TRBV29-1 and TRBJ2-7; no definite D call. The V end lost 3 bases, the J end lost 2 bases, and 11 bases lay between the germline ends. This CDR3 comprises 13 residues. Germline V CDR1 and CDR2: SQVTM, ANQGSEA.

A note on this clone: This sample includes further DNA sequences coding for the same CDR3. This chain uses TRBV5-1 with TRBJ2-5; D gene unclear. Trimming removed 0 bases at V and 1 base at J, with 10 bases between. Per germline, CDR1 SGHRS and CDR2 YFSETQ. There are 15 residues in the CDR3. DNA of the CDR3: TGCGCCAGCAGCTTGGGGCAGGTCCTCCAAGAGACCCAGTACTTC. Protein product: CASSLGQVLQETQYF.

The chain links TRBV2 to TRBJ2-3, with 9 bases identical to TRBD2. This CDR3 contains 14 residues. V lost 6 bases and J lost 2; bases outside the gene matches: 3. Germline-derived CDR1 and CDR2 are SNHLY and FYNNEI. As DNA, the CDR3 is TGTGCCAGCAGCCTAGCGGGGTACACAGATACGCAGTATTTT. It encodes CASSLAGYTDTQYF.

V is TRBV7-9 and J is TRBJ1-1; TRBD1 might be the D (6 bases). With 2 bases removed from V and 4 bases from J, the gap between germline ends came to 14 bases. The CDR3 is 15 amino acids. Germline CDR1 is SEHNR and CDR2 is FQNEAQ (reference sequence). The CDR3 nucleotides read TGTGCCAGCAGCTTACACCTTGGGGGCCCCACTGAAGCTTTCTTT. The encoded protein is CASSLHLGGPTEAFF.

The rearrangement joins TRBV4-1 to TRBJ2-7, with 11 bases identical to TRBD2. CDR1 and CDR2 (germline): MGHRA, YSYEKL. The CDR3 is made up of 15 amino acids. V gave up 0 bases and J gave up 3 bases; unmatched junction bases: 1. The CDR3 DNA is TGCGCCAGCAGCCAAGAGACTAGCGGGAACTACGAGCAGTACTTC. Its translation: CASSQETSGNYEQYF.

This chain links TRBV5-4 with TRBJ2-7, with D maybe TRBD1 (6 bases). Germline V gene data show CDR1 as SGHNT and CDR2 as YYREEE (reference sequence). V was clipped by 1 base and J by 4 bases, with 15 bases between them. This CDR3 is 15 amino acids long. As DNA, the CDR3 is TGTGCCAGCAGCTTGTCTCCGACAGGCCCATACGAGCAGTACTTC. Translated: CASSLSPTGPYEQYF.

The chain is built from TRBV7-8 and TRBJ2-1; 15 bases align to TRBD2. CDR1 and CDR2 (germline): SGHVS, FQNEAQ. V lost 0 bases and J lost 12; bases outside the gene matches: 9. This CDR3 region has 17 residues. As DNA, the CDR3 is TGTGCCAGCAGCTTAGCGCGGGGACTAGCGGGGGGCTGGGGGCAGTTCTTC. Protein product: CASSLARGLAGGWGQFF.

This chain uses TRBV7-3 with TRBJ2-3, with 7 bases identical to TRBD2. The V gene's germline CDR1 is SGHTA and CDR2 FQGTGA. CDR3 size: 14 residues. The trim removed 5 bases at V and 0 bases at J, leaving 2 bases unmatched. The CDR3 loop is CASSLAVSTDTQYF. As DNA, the CDR3 is TGTGCCAGCAGCCTAGCGGTTAGCACAGATACGCAGTATTTT.

The rearrangement joins TRBV7-9 to TRBJ1-6; weak D call: TRBD1 (5 bases). V lost 4 bases to trimming and J lost 7 bases, with 14 bases between them. The germline V gene encodes CDR1 SEHNR and CDR2 FQNEAQ (reference sequence). There are 15 residues in the CDR3. CDR3 coding DNA: TGTGCCAGCAGCTGGGGGACGGGAGGGAATTCACCCCTCCACTTT. This encodes CASSWGTGGNSPLHF. The variable domain in full, completed from reference TRBV7-9 and TRBJ1-6, reads DTGVSQNPRHKITKRGQNVTFRCDPISEHNRLYWYRQTLGQGPEFLTYFQNEAQLEKSRLLSDRFSAERPKGSFSTLEIQRTEQGDSAMYLCASSWGTGGNSPLHFGNGTRLTVT.